These 21 T cell receptor beta chains share one sample of origin, sequenced in a study of shared clonotypes between healthy human individuals. The assay was immunoSEQ multiplex PCR, and TCRdb's table has in-frame clones only and misses some. There are about 1 million clones in the sample; approximately 72% occur only once, and 1.2% to 1.5% lies in the top ten. Sequenced: memory CD4+ T cells sorted from blood. Regarding subset: CD45RA-negative fraction. All receptors come from a man younger than 35 in good health.

This clone was counted between two and nine times. The chain carries TRBV7-2 and TRBJ1-5; D is undetermined. CDR1 is SGHTA and CDR2 is FQGNSA in the germline V gene. The CDR3 length is 13 residues. V was clipped by 4 bases and J by 7 bases, with 11 bases between them. CDR3 coding DNA: TGTGCCAGCAGCTCAGAACTCGAACAGCCCCAGCATTTT. It specifies CASSSELEQPQHF. The whole variable domain, remainder taken from reference TRBV7-2 and TRBJ1-5, is GAGVSQSPSNKVTEKGKDVELRCDPISGHTALYWYRQSLGQGLEFLIYFQGNSAPDKSGLPSDRFSAERTGGSVSTLTIQRTQQEDSAVYLCASSSELEQPQHFGDGTRLSIL.

This sequence joins TRBV10-1 and TRBJ2-2; a possible D gene is TRBD1 (5 bases). The germline CDR1 and CDR2 sequences are WNHNN and SYGVQD (reference sequence). The CDR3 sequence is 15 residues long. The V end was cut by 3 bases, the J end by 1 base, with 9 bases between. The CDR3 coding sequence is TGCGCCAGCAGTGACCTAGGACAGAACACCGGGGAGCTGTTTTTT. Encoded protein: CASSDLGQNTGELFF.

The CDR3 here is CASSLALSLAGGYNEQFF. DNA for the CDR3: TGTGCCAGCAGTCTAGCCTTATCCCTAGCGGGGGGCTACAATGAGCAGTTCTTC. The gene calls are TRBV6-4 and TRBJ2-1; 11 bases agree with TRBD2. Germline lookup yields CDR1 MRHNA and CDR2 SNTAGT. This CDR3 contains 18 residues. Unmatched junction bases numbered 12, after V lost 5 bases and J lost 3 bases.

The genes are TRBV19 and TRBJ1-4; D is uncertain. CDR1 LNHDA and CDR2 SQIVND come from the germline V gene (reference sequence). The V and J ends lost 9 bases and 1 base respectively, with 12 bases between them. This CDR3 spans 14 amino acids. The CDR3 bases are TGTGCCAGCAGCCGGACCCTAACTAATGAAAAACTGTTTTTT. It is translated as CASSRTLTNEKLFF.

The chain couples TRBV5-1 to TRBJ1-3; 8 bases line up with TRBD1. The CDR3 is made up of 13 amino acids. The germline V gene has CDR1 SGHRS and CDR2 YFSETQ. The V segment lost 4 bases and the J segment 6 bases; nucleotides outside the gene matches: 3. Here the CDR3 reads CASSPTGVNTIYF. The CDR3 DNA reads TGCGCCAGCAGCCCGACAGGGGTAAACACCATATATTTT. The full variable domain, completed using reference TRBV5-1 and TRBJ1-3, is KAGVTQTPRYLIKTRGQQVTLSCSPISGHRSVSWYQQTPGQGLQFLFEYFSETQRNKGNFPGRFSGRQFSNSRSEMNVSTLELGDSALYLCASSPTGVNTIYFGEGSWLTVV.

V is TRBV6-1 and J is TRBJ1-1; D gene uncertain. Germline CDR1 MNHNS, CDR2 SASEGT. Trimming cost V 9 bases and J 3 bases, with 17 bases left between them. The CDR3 runs to 14 residues. The CDR3 sequence: CASSFAGDYTEAFF. Here the CDR3 DNA reads TGTGCCAGTAGCTTTGCCGGGGATTACACTGAAGCTTTCTTT.

This clone was counted only a few times. Germline and junction disagree at one end, which may indicate a read error. The V call is TRBV7-9, the J call TRBJ2-7; possible D gene TRBD2, 6 bases. The CDR3 contains 9 residues. Germline CDR1 SEHNR, CDR2 FQNEAQ (reference sequence). The CDR3 DNA reads TGTGCCAGCAGCTTAGCGGAGGGGTTC. Its protein product is CASSLAEGF.

The V gene is TRBV25-1, the J gene TRBJ2-1; D remains ambiguous. The CDR3 covers 15 residues. V gave up 5 bases and J gave up 0 bases, with 11 bases separating them. Per germline, CDR1 MGHDK and CDR2 SYGVNS. In DNA form, the CDR3 reads TGTGCCAGCAGTTGGAGTTCAGGCTCCTACAATGAGCAGTTCTTC. Protein sequence: CASSWSSGSYNEQFF.

This chain connects TRBV4-1 to TRBJ1-6; a possible D gene is TRBD1 (5 bases). Per germline, CDR1 MGHRA and CDR2 YSYEKL. V was cut by 0 bases and J by 8 bases, with 17 bases left in between. The CDR3 contains 17 residues. The DNA for the CDR3 is TGCGCCAGCAGCCAAGAAGGCAGGGTAGAACCTCATTCACCCCTCCACTTT. Translation gives CASSQEGRVEPHSPLHF.

This clone was seen just once. This chain uses TRBV4-3 with TRBJ1-4; no reliable D call. The V and J ends lost 0 bases and 8 bases respectively, with 19 bases between them. The CDR3 totals 17 residues. The germline CDR1 and CDR2 sequences are LGHNA and YSLEER. Here the CDR3 DNA reads TGCGCCAGCAGCCAAGATCGGATAACAGCCATTCGGGAAAAACTGTTTTTT. Its protein product is CASSQDRITAIREKLFF.

The chain links TRBV7-9 to TRBJ2-1; 11 bases agree with TRBD2. Germline V gene lookup returns CDR1 SEHNR and CDR2 FQNEAQ (reference sequence). J lost 0 bases, V lost 4 bases, and 11 bases had no gene match. The CDR3 consists of 19 residues. The CDR3 spells CASSSGTTSGVSSYNEQFF. DNA of the CDR3: TGTGCCAGCAGCTCCGGCACGACTAGCGGGGTGAGCTCCTACAATGAGCAGTTCTTC.

The genes are TRBV11-2 and TRBJ1-4; TRBD1 might be the D (6 bases). The CDR3 runs 15 residues. Trimming removed 4 bases from V and 7 bases from J, with 16 bases in between. The germline V gene has CDR1 SGHAT and CDR2 FQNNGV. The chain's CDR3 is CASSSTGIQSEKLFF. The CDR3 DNA reads as TGTGCCAGCAGCTCTACAGGGATTCAGAGTGAAAAACTGTTTTTT. Filled out from reference TRBV11-2 and TRBJ1-4, the complete variable domain reads EAGVAQSPRYKIIEKRQSVAFWCNPISGHATLYWYQQILGQGPKLLIQFQNNGVVDDSQLPKDRFSAERLKGVDSTLKIQPAKLEDSAVYLCASSSTGIQSEKLFFGSGTQLSVL.

The chain uses TRBV7-2 and TRBJ1-2; D perhaps matches TRBD1 (5 bases). Trimming took 5 bases from V and 4 from J, leaving 11 bases between them. The CDR3 length is 13 residues. In germline, CDR1 is SGHTA, CDR2 FQGNSA. The CDR3 spells CASSGAGGYGYTF. In DNA, the CDR3 is TGTGCCAGCAGCGGGGCTGGGGGCTATGGCTACACCTTC.

V and J are TRBV25-1 and TRBJ1-2; 7 bases line up with TRBD1. Germline V CDR1 and CDR2: MGHDK, SYGVNS. V lost 6 bases and J lost 8; bases outside the gene matches: 9. This CDR3 is 13 amino acids long. The CDR3 here is CASRSTGLGGYTF. CDR3 in DNA: TGTGCCAGCAGGTCGACAGGGCTTGGGGGCTACACCTTC.

The V call is TRBV7-9, the J call TRBJ2-4; the D is unclear. Germline V gives CDR1 SEHNR, CDR2 FQNEAQ (reference sequence). This CDR3 comprises 17 residues. The ends were cut back, 4 bases at V and 0 bases at J, with 16 bases in the middle. The CDR3 loop is CASSSDPLGLAKNIQYF. Here the CDR3 DNA reads TGTGCCAGCAGCTCCGACCCTCTTGGTTTAGCCAAAAACATTCAGTACTTC.

This rearrangement joins TRBV10-3 to TRBJ2-3, with 8 bases that match TRBD2. Germline lookup yields CDR1 ENHRY and CDR2 SYGVKD. The CDR3 has 16 amino acids. The V gene end was trimmed by 2 bases and the J gene end by 1 base; junction bases not matched to a gene: 5. DNA for the CDR3: TGTGCCATCAGTGAGGGGGCGGGAGGACGCACAGATACGCAGTATTTT. It encodes CAISEGAGGRTDTQYF.

A few counts support this clone. The genes are TRBV7-2 and TRBJ1-2; a weak D match, TRBD1 (5 bases). Germline V CDR1 and CDR2: SGHTA, FQGNSA. The CDR3 spans 12 residues. The V end was cut by 5 bases, the J end by 7 bases, with 11 bases between. In DNA, the CDR3 is TGTGCCAGCAGCAACGCGGGACGTGGCTACACCTTC. Amino acids: CASSNAGRGYTF.

This clone was counted only a few times. The J gene is TRBJ1-2, the V gene TRBV2; weak D call: TRBD1 (6 bases). Trimming removed 8 bases from V and 4 bases from J, with 11 bases in between. CDR1 SNHLY and CDR2 FYNNEI come from the germline V gene. The CDR3 has 12 amino acids. Here the CDR3 reads CASGGQGYGYTF. The CDR3, as DNA: TGTGCCAGCGGGGGACAAGGCTATGGCTACACCTTC.

This clone was found once. For the CDR3, the DNA is TGTGCCAGCTCACCACGGGGTGAGAGCACTGAAGCTTTCTTT. Its translation is CASSPRGESTEAFF. The chain uses TRBV18 and TRBJ1-1; D not resolved. Germline V gene sequence: CDR1 KGHSH, CDR2 LQKENI. CDR3 size: 14 residues. The ends were cut back, 1 base at V and 4 bases at J, with 10 bases in the middle. The full variable domain, rest sourced from reference TRBV18 and TRBJ1-1, is NAGVMQNPRHLVRRRGQEARLRCSPMKGHSHVYWYRQLPEEGLKFMVYLQKENIIDESGMPKERFSAEFPKEGPSILRIQQVVRGDSAAYFCASSPRGESTEAFFGQGTRLTVV.

This clone was seen once. This rearrangement joins TRBV1 to TRBJ2-5; the D call of TRBD2 is as the table states it, not checked on the DNA. TRBV1 is marked as a pseudogene. CDR3 length: 15 amino acids. CDR3 protein: CTSSRSSGREETQYF. CDR3 DNA: TGCACCAGCAGCCGGAGTAGCGGGAGGGAAGAGACCCAGTACTTC.

This clone was seen more than once but under ten times. The chain recombines TRBV9 with TRBJ1-1; the D gene is possibly TRBD1 (5 bases). From germline, CDR1 is SGDLS and CDR2 YYNGEE. The CDR3 totals 16 residues. V was pared by 2 bases and J by 1 base, with 15 bases between. CDR3 sequence reads: CASSVAPGGPNTEAFF. Here the CDR3 DNA reads TGTGCCAGCAGCGTCGCCCCTGGGGGACCGAACACTGAAGCTTTCTTT.